The present entry profiles one TCR beta chain with its context. The data stem from a study of T-cell reconstitution after alpha-beta-depleted transplantation in children. Unique molecular identifiers were used in preparing the TCRbeta library. TCRdb analysed the PCR reads with MiXCR anew, one entry per CDR3 protein. The profile shows 150,000 to 200,000 distinct CDR3 sequences, 6% to 7% of them singletons. Germline assignment: CDR1 SQVTM and CDR2 ANQGSEA. This CDR3 region has 11 residues. The germline V and J ends were trimmed by 7 bases and 4 bases, with 8 bases remaining between them. The material sequenced was PBMCs from the stem cell graft donor, taken from the stem cell graft. This clonotype was obtained from a human donor who donated a stem cell graft to a child with Wiskott-Aldrich syndrome. This sequence joins TRBV29-1 and TRBJ1-3; D is undetermined. This CDR3 is CSAAQGNTIYF. The CDR3 DNA reads as TGCAGCGCAGCCCAGGGAAACACCATATATTTT. The variable domain in full, with the rest retrieved from reference TRBV29-1 and TRBJ1-3, is SAVISQKPSRDICQRGTSLTIQCQVDSQVTMMFWYRQQPGQSLTLIATANQGSEATYESGFVIDKFPISRPNLTFSTLTVSNMSPEDSSIYLCSAAQGNTIYFGEGSWLTVV.